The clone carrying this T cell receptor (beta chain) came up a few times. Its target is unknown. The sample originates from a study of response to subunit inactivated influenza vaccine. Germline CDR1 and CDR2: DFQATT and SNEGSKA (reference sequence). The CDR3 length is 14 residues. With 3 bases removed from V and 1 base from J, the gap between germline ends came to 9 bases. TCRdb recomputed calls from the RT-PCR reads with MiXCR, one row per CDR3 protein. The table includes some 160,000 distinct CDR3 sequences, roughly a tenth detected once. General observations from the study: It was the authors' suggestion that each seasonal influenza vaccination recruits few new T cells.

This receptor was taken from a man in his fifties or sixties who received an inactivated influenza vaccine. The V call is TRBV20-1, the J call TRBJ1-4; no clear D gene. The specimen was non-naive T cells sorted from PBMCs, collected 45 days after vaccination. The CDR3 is CSASRSLTNEKLFF. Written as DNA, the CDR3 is TGCAGTGCTAGTAGAAGCCTAACTAATGAAAAACTGTTTTTT.